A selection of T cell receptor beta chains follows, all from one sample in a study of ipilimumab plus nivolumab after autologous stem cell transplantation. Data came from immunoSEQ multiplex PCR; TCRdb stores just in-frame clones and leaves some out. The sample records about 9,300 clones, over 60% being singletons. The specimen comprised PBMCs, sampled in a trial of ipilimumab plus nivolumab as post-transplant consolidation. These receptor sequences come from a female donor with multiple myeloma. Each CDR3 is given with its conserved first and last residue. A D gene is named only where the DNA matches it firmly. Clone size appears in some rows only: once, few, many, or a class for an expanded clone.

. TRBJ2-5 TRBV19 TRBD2 CASSIGRVQETQYF TGTGCCAGTAGTATCGGGAGGGTCCAAGAGACCCAGTACTTC
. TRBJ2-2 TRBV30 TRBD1 CAWSVGGGQVTGELFF TGTGCCTGGAGTGTAGGAGGGGGACAGGTAACCGGGGAGCTGTTTTTT
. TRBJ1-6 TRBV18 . CASSQGDSPLHF TGTGCCAGCTCACAGGGGGATTCACCCCTCCACTTT
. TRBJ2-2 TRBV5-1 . CASSLEGAGGELFF TGCGCCAGCAGCTTGGAAGGGGCCGGCGGGGAGCTGTTTTTT
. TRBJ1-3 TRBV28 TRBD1 CASSLQTGTRGNTIYF TGTGCCAGCAGTTTACAGACAGGGACCCGGGGAAACACCATATATTTT
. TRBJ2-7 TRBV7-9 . CASHLTDGPYEQYF TGTGCCAGTCACCTTACCGACGGCCCCTACGAGCAGTACTTC
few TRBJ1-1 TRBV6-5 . CASSYAGSGAFF TGTGCCAGCAGTTACGCAGGGTCTGGGGCTTTCTTT
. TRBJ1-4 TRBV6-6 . CASRRQRFEKLFF TGTGCCAGCAGACGCCAACGATTTGAAAAACTGTTTTTT
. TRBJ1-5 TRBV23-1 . CASSFRRTGSTANQPQHF TGCGCCAGCAGTTTTCGCCGAACGGGCTCGACCGCCAATCAGCCCCAGCATTTT
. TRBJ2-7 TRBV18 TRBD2 CASSAGLAEGTYEQYF TGTGCCAGCTCAGCAGGACTAGCGGAGGGAACCTACGAGCAGTACTTC
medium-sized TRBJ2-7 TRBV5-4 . CASSLNPSVIYEQYF TGTGCCAGCAGCTTGAACCCAAGCGTTATCTACGAGCAGTACTTC
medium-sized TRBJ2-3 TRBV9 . CASSPARSSSTDTQYF TGTGCCAGCAGCCCCGCTAGGAGCTCTAGCACAGATACGCAGTATTTT
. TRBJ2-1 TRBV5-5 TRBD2 CASSSFSGSSYNEQFF TGTGCCAGCAGCTCCTTTAGCGGGTCCTCCTACAATGAGCAGTTCTTC
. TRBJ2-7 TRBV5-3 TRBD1 CASSPQGVSYEQYF TGTGCCAGCAGCCCTCAGGGGGTGTCCTACGAGCAGTACTTC
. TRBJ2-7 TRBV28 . CASSLLTRTYEQYF TGTGCCAGCAGTCTATTGACCCGAACCTACGAGCAGTACTTC
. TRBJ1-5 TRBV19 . CASSPQGGDNQPQHF TGTGCCAGTAGTCCACAGGGTGGGGACAATCAGCCCCAGCATTTT
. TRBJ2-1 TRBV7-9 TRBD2 CASRFRTSGNNEQFF TGTGCCAGCCGATTTCGGACTAGCGGGAACAATGAGCAGTTCTTC
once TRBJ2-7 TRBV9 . CASGAGGHEQYF TGTGCCAGCGGGGCAGGGGGGCACGAGCAGTACTTC
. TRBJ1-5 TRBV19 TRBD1 CASSRSDRQGHNQPQHF TGTGCCAGTAGCAGATCCGACAGACAGGGTCACAATCAGCCCCAGCATTTT
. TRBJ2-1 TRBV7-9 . CASSLAYEQFF TGTGCCAGCAGCTTAGCTTACGAGCAGTTCTTC
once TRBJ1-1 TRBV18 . CASSPSAAPNPEAFF TGTGCCAGCTCACCGTCCGCAGCGCCCAACCCTGAAGCTTTCTTT
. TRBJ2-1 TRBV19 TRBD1 CASSIGQGAREQFF TGTGCCAGTAGTATAGGACAGGGGGCACGTGAGCAGTTCTTC
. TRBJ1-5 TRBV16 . CASSIRAVNQPQHF TGTGCCAGCAGCATCCGGGCCGTTAATCAGCCCCAGCATTTT
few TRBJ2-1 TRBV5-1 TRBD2 CASSLEPSGRLYEQFF TGCGCCAGCAGCTTGGAGCCTAGCGGGAGGTTGTATGAGCAGTTCTTC
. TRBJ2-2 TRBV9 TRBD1 CASSPDRGANTGELFF TGTGCCAGCAGCCCCGACAGGGGCGCGAACACCGGGGAGCTGTTTTTT
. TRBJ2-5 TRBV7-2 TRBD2 CASSLGAGGPQYF TGTGCCAGCAGCTTAGGAGCGGGAGGGCCCCAGTACTTC
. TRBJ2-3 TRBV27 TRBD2 CASSPRTSGRASTQYF TGTGCCAGCAGTCCCCGGACTAGCGGGAGGGCCAGTACGCAGTATTTT
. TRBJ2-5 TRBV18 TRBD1 CASSPTGEETQYF TGTGCCAGCTCACCGACAGGGGAGGAGACCCAGTACTTC
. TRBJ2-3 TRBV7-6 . CASSRGTFSTDTQYF TGTGCCAGCAGCCGTGGGACTTTTAGCACAGATACGCAGTATTTT
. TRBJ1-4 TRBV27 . CASSFQGLGEKLFF TGTGCCAGCAGTTTTCAGGGGTTGGGCGAAAAACTGTTTTTT
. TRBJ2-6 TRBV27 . CASTPSGANVLTF TGTGCCAGCACTCCGTCAGGGGCCAACGTCCTGACTTTC
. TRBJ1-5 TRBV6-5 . CASSYSAGQPQHF TGTGCCAGCAGTTACTCGGCCGGGCAGCCCCAGCATTTT
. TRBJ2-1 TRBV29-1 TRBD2 CSVAGLAGGPDEQFF TGCAGCGTAGCGGGACTAGCGGGAGGGCCGGATGAGCAGTTCTTC
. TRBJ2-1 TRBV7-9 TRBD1 CASSLSGTGLTEQFF TGTGCCAGCAGCTTATCCGGGACAGGGTTAACTGAGCAGTTCTTC
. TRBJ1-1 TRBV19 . CASSMYGDMNTEAFF TGTGCCAGTAGTATGTACGGCGACATGAACACTGAAGCTTTCTTT
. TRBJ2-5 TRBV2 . CASSEVTTRETQYF TGTGCCAGCAGTGAAGTCACAACTAGGGAGACCCAGTACTTC